The TCR beta chain described here comes from a study of cytomegalovirus exposure and HLA in healthy donors. The protocol was immunoSEQ multiplex PCR, while the TCRdb copy is restricted to in-frame clones and leaves out a portion. The table records fewer than 200,000 clones, just under 90% of them present only once. V dropped 5 bases and J dropped 0; count of bases not matched to a gene: 3. This CDR3 has 14 residues. From germline, CDR1 is MNHNY and CDR2 SVGAGI (reference sequence). The source is a young woman in good health and CMV-seropositive. The specimen sequenced was PBMCs. V and J are TRBV6-6 and TRBJ1-2; the match to TRBD1 covers 7 bases. The CDR3 is CASSGQAANYGYTF. The CDR3 nucleotides read TGTGCCAGCAGTGGACAGGCGGCTAACTATGGCTACACCTTC.